This T cell receptor (beta chain) came from a study of CD8 T cells in ankylosing spondylitis. This clonotype has only one observation. Using quantitative 5'-RACE with molecular barcodes, the authors made TCR beta libraries. TCRdb used MiXCR to reprocess the 5' RACE reads, holding one entry per CDR3 protein. This table holds 250,000 to 300,000 distinct CDR3 sequences, 15% to 20% found once. V gave up 3 bases and J gave up 5 bases; unmatched junction bases: 4. In germline, CDR1 is DFQATT, CDR2 SNEGSKA (reference sequence). There are 15 residues in the CDR3. The specimen sequenced was blood, either unsorted or a sorted T cell fraction (not recorded which). The chain recombines TRBV20-1 with TRBJ2-1, with TRBD2 identical over 13 bases. This receptor was obtained from a male donor with ankylosing spondylitis or in good health (not recorded which). CDR3 protein: CSARRLAGGDNEQFF. The CDR3 coding sequence is TGCAGTGCTAGGAGACTAGCGGGAGGAGACAATGAGCAGTTCTTC.